Listed below are T cell receptor beta chains from one sample, sequenced in a study of OX40 agonist ivuxolimab in advanced cancers. Clones were sequenced by immunoSEQ multiplex PCR, and TCRdb holds only the in-frame ones, with some missing. Of roughly 120,000 clones listed, 80% to 90% are singletons. The sequenced sample was CD4+ or CD8+ T cells sorted from blood, obtained in a trial of the OX40 agonist ivuxolimab. The receptors stem from an adult with an advanced solid tumor such as melanoma, head and neck, liver or kidney cancer. Both conserved end residues are part of each CDR3. Each record gives: D gene, clone size, V gene, J gene, CDR3 length, CDR3 DNA, CDR3 protein. A D gene is named only where the DNA matches it firmly. Expanded clones get a size class; other rows say once, few or many, or leave the size out.

>NA|NA|TRBV4-1|TRBJ2-7|13
TGCGCCAGCAGCCCCAGCACCTCCTACGAGCAGTACTTC
CASSPSTSYEQYF
>TRBD2|NA|TRBV6-1|TRBJ2-7|15
TGTGCCAGCAGTGAATCACTAGCGGGGGGGCGTGAGCAGTACTTC
CASSESLAGGREQYF
>NA|few|TRBV19|TRBJ1-6|15
TGTGCCAGTAGTATTTACGGACGGAGTAATTCACCCCTCCACTTT
CASSIYGRSNSPLHF
>NA|NA|TRBV28|TRBJ1-2|15
TGTGCCAGCACTACCGTGGGGGGGCCCGAGCGGGGCTACACCTTC
CASTTVGGPERGYTF
>NA|NA|TRBV28|TRBJ1-6|15
TGTGCCAGCAGTCAAAGGGGCTCCTATAATTCACCCCTCCACTTT
CASSQRGSYNSPLHF
>NA|NA|TRBV5-4|TRBJ2-5|15
TGTGCCAGCAGCTATGGGACTCCCGGCCAGGAGACCCAGTACTTC
CASSYGTPGQETQYF
>NA|NA|TRBV4-3|TRBJ1-6|15
TGCGCCAGCAGCCCACACGACTCCTATAATTCACCCCTCCACTTT
CASSPHDSYNSPLHF
>NA|once|TRBV14|TRBJ2-4|14
TGTGCCAGCAGCCAAGCTCGGGGGCATGGGATTCAGTACTTC
CASSQARGHGIQYF
>NA|NA|TRBV7-2|TRBJ2-3|15
TGTGCCAGCAGCCCAGGGCTAGCAGGCGGAGATACGCAGTATTTT
CASSPGLAGGDTQYF
>NA|NA|TRBV5-8|TRBJ1-1|11
TGTGCCAGCAGCTTACGAACCGGAGCTTTCTTT
CASSLRTGAFF
>NA|once|TRBV7-3|TRBJ2-5|14
TGTGCCAGCAGCTTCGGCCAGGGCGGAGAGACCCAGTACTTC
CASSFGQGGETQYF
>NA|NA|TRBV19|TRBJ2-1|12
TGTGCCAGTAAGTCGGTCTACAATGAGCAGTTCTTC
CASKSVYNEQFF
>TRBD2|NA|TRBV4-1|TRBJ2-3|16
TGCGCCAGCAGCCAAGGCCCGACTAGCGGCACAGATACGCAGTATTTT
CASSQGPTSGTDTQYF
>TRBD1|NA|TRBV7-6|TRBJ1-1|14
TGTGCCAGCAGCTTACAGGGGGGGAACACTGAAGCTTTCTTT
CASSLQGGNTEAFF
>NA|NA|TRBV28|TRBJ2-7|12
TGTGCCAGCAGTCTAAACATCGGAGAGCAGTACTTC
CASSLNIGEQYF
>TRBD1|NA|TRBV10-3|TRBJ2-3|14
TGTGCCATCAGTGAGAGAGGGGGCGGTGATACGCAGTATTTT
CAISERGGGDTQYF
>NA|NA|TRBV6-6|TRBJ1-3|15
TGTGCCAGCAGTTACGGGGAGATCTCTGGAAACACCATATATTTT
CASSYGEISGNTIYF
>NA|NA|TRBV29-1|TRBJ2-1|15
TGCAGCGTTGAATCCCCATCCGGGGCTAGGAATGAGCAGTTCTTC
CSVESPSGARNEQFF
>TRBD2|medium-sized|TRBV5-1|TRBJ2-1|12
TGCGCCAGCAGCTTGGATGGACTAGCGAATTTCTTC
CASSLDGLANFF
>NA|once|TRBV11-2|TRBJ2-2|15
TGTGCCAGCAGCTTTGGTCAGACCAGGGTCGGGGAGCTGTTTTTT
CASSFGQTRVGELFF